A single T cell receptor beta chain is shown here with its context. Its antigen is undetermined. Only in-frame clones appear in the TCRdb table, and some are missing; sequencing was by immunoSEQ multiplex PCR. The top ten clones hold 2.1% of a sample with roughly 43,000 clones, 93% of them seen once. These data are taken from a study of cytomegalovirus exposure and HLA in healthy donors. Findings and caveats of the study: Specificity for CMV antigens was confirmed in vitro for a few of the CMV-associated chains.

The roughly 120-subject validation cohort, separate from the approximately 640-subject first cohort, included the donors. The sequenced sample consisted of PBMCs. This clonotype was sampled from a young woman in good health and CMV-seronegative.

CDR3 loop: CASSGDRVSPLHF. The DNA of the CDR3 is TGTGCCAGCAGTGGGGACAGGGTTTCACCCCTCCACTTT. The rearrangement links TRBV6-1 to TRBJ1-6; 9 nucleotides agree with TRBD1. The CDR3 covers 13 residues. The V gene end was trimmed by 4 bases and the J gene end by 9 bases; junction bases not matched to a gene: 1. Per the germline V gene, CDR1 is MNHNS and CDR2 is SASEGT.